A selection of T cell receptor beta chains follows, all from one sample in a study of T cell clones after liver transplantation. Profiled with immunoSEQ multiplex PCR; TCRdb holds only in-frame clones, not every one. The table has roughly 80,000 clones, around four fifths seen once. The sequencing here drew on CD4+ T cells from blood, taken at the 22-month timepoint. The receptor set was obtained from a human patient who received a liver transplant. Some T cells may possibly be graft donor cells. Both conserved end residues are part of each CDR3. The D gene is left open where the match is weak. Expanded clones are given a class, and other clones once, few, many or no size at all.

V: TRBV7-9; J: TRBJ1-1; D: NA; size: NA; CDR3: CASREDQVEAFF; DNA: TGTGCCAGCAGGGAGGATCAAGTTGAAGCTTTCTTT
V: TRBV7-9; J: TRBJ1-4; D: TRBD1; size: NA; CDR3: CASRPGQDDGKLFF; DNA: TGTGCCAGCAGACCCGGACAGGACGACGGAAAACTGTTTTTT
V: TRBV7-9; J: TRBJ2-7; D: NA; size: NA; CDR3: CASSFQGSSYEQYF; DNA: TGTGCCAGCAGCTTTCAGGGGAGCTCCTACGAGCAGTACTTC
V: TRBV4-3; J: TRBJ2-2; D: NA; size: NA; CDR3: CASGAGGTGELFF; DNA: TGCGCCAGCGGGGCCGGGGGCACCGGGGAGCTGTTTTTT
V: TRBV12-5; J: TRBJ2-6; D: TRBD1; size: NA; CDR3: CASGFWTGNGANVLTF; DNA: TGTGCTAGTGGTTTTTGGACAGGGAATGGGGCCAACGTCCTGACTTTC
V: TRBV7-3; J: TRBJ2-1; D: NA; size: NA; CDR3: CASSLGLRRDEQFF; DNA: TGTGCCAGCAGCTTAGGTCTCCGGCGGGATGAGCAGTTCTTC
V: TRBV5-4; J: TRBJ2-6; D: TRBD2; size: NA; CDR3: CASSAGGGNSGANVLTF; DNA: TGTGCCAGCAGCGCCGGGGGGGGCAACTCTGGGGCCAACGTCCTGACTTTC
V: TRBV11-2; J: TRBJ2-7; D: NA; size: NA; CDR3: CASSLDRGGNEQYF; DNA: TGTGCCAGCAGCTTAGACCGCGGAGGCAACGAGCAGTACTTC
V: TRBV6-5; J: TRBJ1-2; D: TRBD1; size: once; CDR3: CASSTQGAMGGYTF; DNA: TGTGCCAGCAGTACACAGGGGGCAATGGGTGGCTACACCTTC
V: TRBV7-9; J: TRBJ2-3; D: NA; size: NA; CDR3: CASSRGTDKADTQYF; DNA: TGTGCCAGCAGCCGGGGGACGGACAAAGCAGATACGCAGTATTTT
V: TRBV21-1; J: TRBJ1-4; D: NA; size: few; CDR3: CASSKGDAWEKLFF; DNA: TGTGCCAGCAGCAAAGGGGATGCTTGGGAAAAACTGTTTTTT
V: TRBV28; J: TRBJ2-7; D: NA; size: once; CDR3: CASSLPEGAGNTYEQYF; DNA: TGTGCCAGCAGTTTGCCGGAGGGGGCCGGGAATACCTACGAGCAGTACTTC
V: TRBV13; J: TRBJ2-1; D: NA; size: NA; CDR3: CASSPPGIFGEQFF; DNA: TGTGCCAGCAGCCCGCCCGGGATCTTTGGTGAGCAGTTCTTC
V: TRBV23-1; J: TRBJ2-3; D: NA; size: NA; CDR3: CASSRKPRGTDKTDTQYF; DNA: TGCGCCAGCAGTCGCAAACCTCGGGGGACGGATAAAACAGATACGCAGTATTTT
V: TRBV5-6; J: TRBJ1-2; D: TRBD1; size: once; CDR3: CASSPLTGDYGYTF; DNA: TGTGCCAGCAGCCCCTTGACAGGGGACTATGGCTACACCTTC
V: TRBV18; J: TRBJ2-5; D: NA; size: NA; CDR3: CASSPGPRGETQYF; DNA: TGTGCCAGCTCACCAGGGCCACGGGGGGAGACCCAGTACTTC
V: TRBV7-6; J: TRBJ2-5; D: TRBD1; size: NA; CDR3: CASSYYRGRRETQYF; DNA: TGTGCCAGCAGCTACTACAGGGGGCGCCGAGAGACCCAGTACTTC
V: TRBV7-2; J: TRBJ1-1; D: NA; size: NA; CDR3: CASSLVAEAFF; DNA: TGTGCCAGCAGCTTGGTAGCTGAAGCTTTCTTT
V: TRBV9; J: TRBJ2-1; D: NA; size: NA; CDR3: CASSPDGLAIYNEQFF; DNA: TGTGCCAGCAGCCCTGACGGGCTAGCGATCTACAATGAGCAGTTCTTC
V: TRBV4-2; J: TRBJ1-1; D: NA; size: NA; CDR3: CASSLTRGNTEAFF; DNA: TGTGCCAGCAGCCTGACAAGGGGGAACACTGAAGCTTTCTTT
V: TRBV11-1; J: TRBJ2-1; D: TRBD1; size: NA; CDR3: CASSAGTGAYNEQFF; DNA: TGTGCCAGCAGCGCCGGGACAGGGGCATACAATGAGCAGTTCTTC
V: TRBV5-6; J: TRBJ2-7; D: NA; size: once; CDR3: CASSRVGYEQYF; DNA: TGTGCCAGCTCCAGGGTAGGGTACGAGCAGTACTTC
V: TRBV7-2; J: TRBJ1-6; D: NA; size: once; CDR3: CASSLSPVGGSFSPLHF; DNA: TGTGCCAGCAGCTTATCTCCCGTAGGGGGTTCGTTTTCACCCCTCCACTTT
V: TRBV5-5; J: TRBJ1-2; D: NA; size: NA; CDR3: CASSGRRQTEYGYTF; DNA: TGTGCCAGCAGCGGGAGACGACAGACGGAATATGGCTACACCTTC
V: TRBV15; J: TRBJ2-2; D: NA; size: NA; CDR3: CATSRDWSGELFF; DNA: TGTGCCACCAGCAGAGATTGGAGCGGGGAGCTGTTTTTT
V: TRBV27; J: TRBJ2-7; D: NA; size: NA; CDR3: CASMSWGRDSEQYF; DNA: TGTGCCAGCATGTCTTGGGGACGCGATTCCGAGCAGTACTTC
V: TRBV5-1; J: TRBJ2-5; D: NA; size: NA; CDR3: CASSLGFQETQYF; DNA: TGCGCCAGCAGCTTGGGTTTTCAAGAGACCCAGTACTTC
V: TRBV5-5; J: TRBJ2-2; D: TRBD2; size: once; CDR3: CASSEGSGQNTGELFF; DNA: TGTGCCAGCAGCGAGGGTAGCGGGCAGAACACCGGGGAGCTGTTTTTT